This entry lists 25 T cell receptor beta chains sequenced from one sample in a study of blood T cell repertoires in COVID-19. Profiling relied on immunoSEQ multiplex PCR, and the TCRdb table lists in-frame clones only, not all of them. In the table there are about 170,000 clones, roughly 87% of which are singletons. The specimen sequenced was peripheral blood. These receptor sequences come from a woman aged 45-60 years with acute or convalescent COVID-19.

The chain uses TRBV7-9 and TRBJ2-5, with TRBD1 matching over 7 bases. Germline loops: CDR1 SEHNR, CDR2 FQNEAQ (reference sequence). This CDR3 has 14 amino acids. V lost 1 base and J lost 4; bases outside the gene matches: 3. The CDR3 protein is CASSLGDSLETQYF. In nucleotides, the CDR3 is TGTGCCAGCAGCTTAGGGGACAGCCTAGAGACCCAGTACTTC.

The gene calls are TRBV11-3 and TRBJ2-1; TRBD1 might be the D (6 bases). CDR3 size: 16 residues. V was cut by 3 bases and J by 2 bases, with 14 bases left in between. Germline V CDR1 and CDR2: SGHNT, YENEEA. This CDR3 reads CASSLVGGSAYNEQFF. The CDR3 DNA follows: TGTGCCAGCAGCTTGGTTGGGGGCTCGGCCTACAATGAGCAGTTCTTC.

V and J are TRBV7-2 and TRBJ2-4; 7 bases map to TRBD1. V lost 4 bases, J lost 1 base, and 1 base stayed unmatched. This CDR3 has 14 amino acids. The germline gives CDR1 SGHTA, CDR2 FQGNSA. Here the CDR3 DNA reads TGTGCCAGCAGCTGGGGACAGGCCAAAAACATTCAGTACTTC. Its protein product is CASSWGQAKNIQYF.

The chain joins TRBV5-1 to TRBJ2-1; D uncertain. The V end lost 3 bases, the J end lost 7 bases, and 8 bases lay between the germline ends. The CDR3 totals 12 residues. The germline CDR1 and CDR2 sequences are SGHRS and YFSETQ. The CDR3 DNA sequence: TGCGCCAGCAGCTCTACGCCGAATGAGCAGTTCTTC. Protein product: CASSSTPNEQFF.

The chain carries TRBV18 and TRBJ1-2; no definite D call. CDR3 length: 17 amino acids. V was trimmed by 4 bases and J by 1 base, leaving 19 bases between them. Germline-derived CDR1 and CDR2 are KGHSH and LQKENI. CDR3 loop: CASSRSWWAVNNYGYTF. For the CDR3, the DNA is TGTGCCAGCTCACGTAGTTGGTGGGCAGTGAATAACTATGGCTACACCTTC.

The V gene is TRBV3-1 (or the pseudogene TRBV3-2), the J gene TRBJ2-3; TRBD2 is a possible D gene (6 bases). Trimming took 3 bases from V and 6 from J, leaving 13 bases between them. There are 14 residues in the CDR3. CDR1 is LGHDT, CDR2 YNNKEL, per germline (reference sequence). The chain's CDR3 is CASSQGLASDTQYF. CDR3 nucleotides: TGTGCCAGCAGCCAGGGACTTGCCAGTGATACGCAGTATTTT.

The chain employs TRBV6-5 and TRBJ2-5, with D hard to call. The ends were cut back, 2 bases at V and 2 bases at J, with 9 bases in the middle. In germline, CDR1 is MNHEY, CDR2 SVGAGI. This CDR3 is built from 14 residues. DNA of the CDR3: TGTGCCAGCAGTTACGGCGGCTCTCAAGAGACCCAGTACTTC. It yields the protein CASSYGGSQETQYF.

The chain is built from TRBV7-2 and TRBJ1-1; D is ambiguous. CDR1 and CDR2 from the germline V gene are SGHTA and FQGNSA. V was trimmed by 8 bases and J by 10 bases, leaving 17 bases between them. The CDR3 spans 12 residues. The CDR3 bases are TGTGCCAGCGGCACTCCCTCCGGAGGAGCTTTCTTT. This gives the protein CASGTPSGGAFF.

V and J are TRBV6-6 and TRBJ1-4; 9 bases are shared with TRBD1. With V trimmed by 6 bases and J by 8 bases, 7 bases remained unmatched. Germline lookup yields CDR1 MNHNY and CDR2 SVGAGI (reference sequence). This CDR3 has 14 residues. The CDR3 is CASRPTGGREKLFF. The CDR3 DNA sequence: TGTGCCAGCAGGCCTACAGGGGGCAGGGAAAAACTGTTTTTT.

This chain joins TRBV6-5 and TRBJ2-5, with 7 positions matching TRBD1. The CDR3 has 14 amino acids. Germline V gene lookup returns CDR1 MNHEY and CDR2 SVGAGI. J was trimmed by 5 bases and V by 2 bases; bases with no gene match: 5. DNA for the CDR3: TGTGCCAGCAGTTACGAGGGGGCCAGGGAGACCCAGTACTTC. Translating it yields CASSYEGARETQYF.

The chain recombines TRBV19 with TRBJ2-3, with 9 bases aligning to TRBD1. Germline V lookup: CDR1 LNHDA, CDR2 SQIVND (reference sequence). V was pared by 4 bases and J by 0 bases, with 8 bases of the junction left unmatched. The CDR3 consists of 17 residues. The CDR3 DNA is TGTGCCAGTAGTAGAAACACAGGGGGCGTTAGCACAGATACGCAGTATTTT. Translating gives CASSRNTGGVSTDTQYF.

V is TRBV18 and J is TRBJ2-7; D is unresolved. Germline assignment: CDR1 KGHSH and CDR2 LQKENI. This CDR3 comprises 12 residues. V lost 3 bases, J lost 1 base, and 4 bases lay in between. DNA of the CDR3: TGTGCCAGCTCACCCCAGTCCTACGAGCAGTACTTC. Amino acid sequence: CASSPQSYEQYF.

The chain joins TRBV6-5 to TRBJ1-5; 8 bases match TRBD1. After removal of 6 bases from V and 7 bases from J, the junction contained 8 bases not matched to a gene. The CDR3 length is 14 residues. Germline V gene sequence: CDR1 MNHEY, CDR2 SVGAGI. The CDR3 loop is CASSPGQGGQPQHF. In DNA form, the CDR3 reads TGTGCCAGCAGCCCCGGACAGGGTGGGCAGCCCCAGCATTTT.

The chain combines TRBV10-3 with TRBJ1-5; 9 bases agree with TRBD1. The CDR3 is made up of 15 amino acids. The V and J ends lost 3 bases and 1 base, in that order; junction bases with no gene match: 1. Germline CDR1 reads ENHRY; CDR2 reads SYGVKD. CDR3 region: CAISDTGGSNQPQHF. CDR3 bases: TGTGCCATCAGTGACACAGGGGGCAGCAATCAGCCCCAGCATTTT.

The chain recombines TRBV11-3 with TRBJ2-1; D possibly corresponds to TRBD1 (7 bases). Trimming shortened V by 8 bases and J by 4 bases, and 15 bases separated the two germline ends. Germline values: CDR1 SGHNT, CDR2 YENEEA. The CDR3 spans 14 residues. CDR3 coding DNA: TGTGCCAGCGGACTACAGGGGTCGTACAATGAGCAGTTCTTC. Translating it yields CASGLQGSYNEQFF.

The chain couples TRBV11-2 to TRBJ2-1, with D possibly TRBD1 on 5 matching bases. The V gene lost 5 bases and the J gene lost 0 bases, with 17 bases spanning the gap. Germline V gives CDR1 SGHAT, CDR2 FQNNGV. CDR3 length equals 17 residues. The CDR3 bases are TGTGCCAGCAGCCAGGGCAATCCTATTAACTCCTACAATGAGCAGTTCTTC. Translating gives CASSQGNPINSYNEQFF.

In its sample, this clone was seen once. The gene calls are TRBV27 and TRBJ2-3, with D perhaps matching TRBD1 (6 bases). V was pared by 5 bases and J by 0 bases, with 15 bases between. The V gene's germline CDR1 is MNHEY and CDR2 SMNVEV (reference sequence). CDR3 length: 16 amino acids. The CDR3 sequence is CASSPLTGLSTDTQYF. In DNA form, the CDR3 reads TGTGCCAGCAGTCCCTTGACAGGTCTTAGCACAGATACGCAGTATTTT.

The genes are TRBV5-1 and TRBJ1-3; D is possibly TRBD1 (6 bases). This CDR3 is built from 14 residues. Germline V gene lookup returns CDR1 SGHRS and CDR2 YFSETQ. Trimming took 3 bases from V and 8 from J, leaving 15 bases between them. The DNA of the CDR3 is TGCGCCAGCAGCTGGACAGAACCGGCGGACACCATATATTTT. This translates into CASSWTEPADTIYF.

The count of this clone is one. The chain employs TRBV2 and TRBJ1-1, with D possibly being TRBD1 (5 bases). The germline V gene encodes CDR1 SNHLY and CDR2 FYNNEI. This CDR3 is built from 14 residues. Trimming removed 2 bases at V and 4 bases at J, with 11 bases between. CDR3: CASSELGQGTEAFF. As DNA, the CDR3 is TGTGCCAGCAGTGAACTAGGCCAGGGCACTGAAGCTTTCTTT.

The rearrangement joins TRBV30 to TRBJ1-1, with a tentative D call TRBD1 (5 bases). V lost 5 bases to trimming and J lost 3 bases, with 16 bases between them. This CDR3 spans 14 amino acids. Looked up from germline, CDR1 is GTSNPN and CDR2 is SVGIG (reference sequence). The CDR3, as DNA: TGTGCCTGGGGCGGCGGGGGTTCGGACACTGAAGCTTTCTTT. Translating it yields CAWGGGGSDTEAFF.

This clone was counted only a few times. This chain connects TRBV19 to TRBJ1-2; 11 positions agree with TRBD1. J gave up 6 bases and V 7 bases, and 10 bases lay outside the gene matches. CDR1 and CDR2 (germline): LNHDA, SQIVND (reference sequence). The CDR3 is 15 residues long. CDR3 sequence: CASNIGQGALDGYTF. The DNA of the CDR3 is TGTGCCAGTAATATTGGACAGGGGGCCCTGGATGGCTACACCTTC.

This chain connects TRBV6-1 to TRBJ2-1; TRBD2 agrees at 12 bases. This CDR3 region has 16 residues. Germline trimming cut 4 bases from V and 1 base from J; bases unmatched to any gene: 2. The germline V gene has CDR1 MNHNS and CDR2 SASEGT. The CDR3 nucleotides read TGTGCCAGCAGTGCACTAGCGGGGGGTTCCTACAATGAGCAGTTCTTC. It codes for CASSALAGGSYNEQFF.

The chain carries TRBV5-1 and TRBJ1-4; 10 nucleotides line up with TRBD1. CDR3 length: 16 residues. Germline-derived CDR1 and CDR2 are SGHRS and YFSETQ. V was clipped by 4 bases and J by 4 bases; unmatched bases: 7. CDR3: CASSVKGTGDNEKLFF. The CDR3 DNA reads TGCGCCAGCAGCGTAAAAGGGACAGGGGATAATGAAAAACTGTTTTTT.

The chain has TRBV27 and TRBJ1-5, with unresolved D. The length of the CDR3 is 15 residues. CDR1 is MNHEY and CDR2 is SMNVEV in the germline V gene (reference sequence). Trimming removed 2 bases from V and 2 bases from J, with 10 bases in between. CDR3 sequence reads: CASSLIWGGNQPQHF. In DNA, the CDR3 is TGTGCCAGCAGTTTAATCTGGGGAGGCAATCAGCCCCAGCATTTT.

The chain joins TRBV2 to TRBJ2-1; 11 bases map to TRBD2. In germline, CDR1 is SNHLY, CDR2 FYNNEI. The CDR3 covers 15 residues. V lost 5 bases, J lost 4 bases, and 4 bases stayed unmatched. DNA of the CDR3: TGTGCCAGCAGTCGGACTAGCGGGTTATACAATGAGCAGTTCTTC. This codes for CASSRTSGLYNEQFF.